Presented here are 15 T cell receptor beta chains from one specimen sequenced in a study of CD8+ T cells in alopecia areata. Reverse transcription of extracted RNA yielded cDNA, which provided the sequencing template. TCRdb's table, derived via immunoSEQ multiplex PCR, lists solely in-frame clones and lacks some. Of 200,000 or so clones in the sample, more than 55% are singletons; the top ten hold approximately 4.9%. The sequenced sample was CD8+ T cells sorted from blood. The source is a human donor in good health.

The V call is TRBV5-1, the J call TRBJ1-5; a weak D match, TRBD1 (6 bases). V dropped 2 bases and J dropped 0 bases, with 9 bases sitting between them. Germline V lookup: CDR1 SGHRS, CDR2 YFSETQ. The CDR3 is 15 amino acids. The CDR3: CASSLGQNSNQPQHF. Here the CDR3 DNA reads TGCGCCAGCAGCTTAGGACAGAATAGCAATCAGCCCCAGCATTTT. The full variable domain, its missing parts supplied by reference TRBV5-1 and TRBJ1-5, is KAGVTQTPRYLIKTRGQQVTLSCSPISGHRSVSWYQQTPGQGLQFLFEYFSETQRNKGNFPGRFSGRQFSNSRSEMNVSTLELGDSALYLCASSLGQNSNQPQHFGDGTRLSIL.

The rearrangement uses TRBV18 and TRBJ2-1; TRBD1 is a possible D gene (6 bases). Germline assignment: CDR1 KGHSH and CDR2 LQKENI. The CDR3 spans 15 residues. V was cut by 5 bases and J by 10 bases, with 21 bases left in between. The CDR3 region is CASSRPGHEADEQFF. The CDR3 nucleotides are TGTGCCAGCTCAAGACCGGGACATGAGGCGGACGAGCAGTTCTTC.

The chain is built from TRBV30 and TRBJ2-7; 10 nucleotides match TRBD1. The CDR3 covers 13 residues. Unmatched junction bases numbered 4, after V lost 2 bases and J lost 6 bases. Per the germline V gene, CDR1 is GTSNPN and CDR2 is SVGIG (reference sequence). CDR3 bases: TGTGCCTGGAGTAGGACAGGGGGAGGCGAGCAGTACTTC. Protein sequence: CAWSRTGGGEQYF.

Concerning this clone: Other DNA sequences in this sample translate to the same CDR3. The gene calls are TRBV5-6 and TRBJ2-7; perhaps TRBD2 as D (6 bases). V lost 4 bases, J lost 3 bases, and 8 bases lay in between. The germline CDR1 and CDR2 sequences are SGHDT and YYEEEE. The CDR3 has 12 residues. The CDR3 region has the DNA TGTGCCAGCAGCCCCGGGGGCTACGAGCAGTACTTC. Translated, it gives CASSPGGYEQYF.

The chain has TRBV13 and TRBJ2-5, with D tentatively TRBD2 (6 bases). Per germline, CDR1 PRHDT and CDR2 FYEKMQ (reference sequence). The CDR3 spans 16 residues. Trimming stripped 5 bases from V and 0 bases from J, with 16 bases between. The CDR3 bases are TGTGCCAGCAGCCCCGGGGTAGCGGAGTACCAAGAGACCCAGTACTTC. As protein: CASSPGVAEYQETQYF.

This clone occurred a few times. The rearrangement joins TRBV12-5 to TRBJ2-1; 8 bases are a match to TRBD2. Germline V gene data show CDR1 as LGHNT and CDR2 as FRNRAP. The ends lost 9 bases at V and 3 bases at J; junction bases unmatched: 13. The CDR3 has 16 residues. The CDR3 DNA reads TGTGCTAGGGCGTGTTCGGGGGGGCATTGCTACAATGAGCAGTTCTTC. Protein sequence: CARACSGGHCYNEQFF.

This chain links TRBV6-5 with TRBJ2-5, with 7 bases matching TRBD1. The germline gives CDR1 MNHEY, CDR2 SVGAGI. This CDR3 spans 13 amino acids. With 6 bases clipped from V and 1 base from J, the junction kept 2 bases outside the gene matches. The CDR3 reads CASSRQGQETQYF. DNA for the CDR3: TGTGCCAGCAGCCGACAGGGCCAAGAGACCCAGTACTTC.

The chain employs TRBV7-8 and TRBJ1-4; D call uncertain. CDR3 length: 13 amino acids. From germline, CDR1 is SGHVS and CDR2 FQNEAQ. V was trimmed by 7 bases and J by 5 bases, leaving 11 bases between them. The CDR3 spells CASTVLENEKLFF. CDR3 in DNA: TGTGCCAGCACCGTTCTGGAAAATGAAAAACTGTTTTTT.

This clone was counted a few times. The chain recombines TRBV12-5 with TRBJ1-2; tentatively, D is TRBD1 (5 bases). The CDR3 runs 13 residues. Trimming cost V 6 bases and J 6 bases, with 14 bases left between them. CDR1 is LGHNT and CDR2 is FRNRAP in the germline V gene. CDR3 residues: CASGNGGEDGYTF. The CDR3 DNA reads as TGTGCTAGTGGAAACGGAGGGGAAGATGGCTACACCTTC. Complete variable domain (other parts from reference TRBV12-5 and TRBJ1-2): DARVTQTPRHKVTEMGQEVTMRCQPILGHNTVFWYRQTMMQGLELLAYFRNRAPLDDSGMPKDRFSAEMPDATLATLKIQPSEPRDSAVYFCASGNGGEDGYTFGSGTRLTVV.

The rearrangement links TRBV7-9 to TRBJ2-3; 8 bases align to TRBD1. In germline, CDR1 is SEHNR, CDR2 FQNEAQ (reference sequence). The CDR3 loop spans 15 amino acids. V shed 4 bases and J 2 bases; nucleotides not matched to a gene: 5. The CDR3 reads CASSSSDRVTDTQYF. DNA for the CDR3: TGTGCCAGCAGCTCTTCGGACAGGGTCACAGATACGCAGTATTTT.

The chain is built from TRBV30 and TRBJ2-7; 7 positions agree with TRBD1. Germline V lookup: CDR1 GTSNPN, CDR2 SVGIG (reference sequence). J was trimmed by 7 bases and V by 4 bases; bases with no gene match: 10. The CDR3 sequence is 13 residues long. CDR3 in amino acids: CAWTSSGGGEQYF. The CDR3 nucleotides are TGTGCCTGGACGTCGTCAGGGGGTGGGGAGCAGTACTTC.

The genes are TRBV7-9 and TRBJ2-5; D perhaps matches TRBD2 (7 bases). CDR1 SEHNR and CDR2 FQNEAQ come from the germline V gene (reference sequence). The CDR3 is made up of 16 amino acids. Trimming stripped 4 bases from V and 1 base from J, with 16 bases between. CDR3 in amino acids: CASSSAFRGAQETQYF. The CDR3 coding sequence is TGTGCCAGCAGCTCCGCCTTTCGGGGGGCCCAAGAGACCCAGTACTTC.

The CDR3 region has the DNA TGTGCCAGCAGCTTGCCGAGAGCCTACGAGCAGTACTTC. It translates to CASSLPRAYEQYF. The rearrangement joins TRBV7-9 to TRBJ2-7; D is undetermined. The CDR3 is made up of 13 amino acids. Germline V gene sequence: CDR1 SEHNR, CDR2 FQNEAQ (reference sequence). Trimming stripped 3 bases from V and 2 bases from J, with 8 bases between.

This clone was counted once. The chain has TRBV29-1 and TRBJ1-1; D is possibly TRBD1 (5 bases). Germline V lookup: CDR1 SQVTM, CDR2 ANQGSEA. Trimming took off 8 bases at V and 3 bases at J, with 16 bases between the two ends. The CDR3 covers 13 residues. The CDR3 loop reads CSRTRVAYTEAFF. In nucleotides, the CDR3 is TGCAGCCGTACCAGGGTAGCGTACACTGAAGCTTTCTTT.

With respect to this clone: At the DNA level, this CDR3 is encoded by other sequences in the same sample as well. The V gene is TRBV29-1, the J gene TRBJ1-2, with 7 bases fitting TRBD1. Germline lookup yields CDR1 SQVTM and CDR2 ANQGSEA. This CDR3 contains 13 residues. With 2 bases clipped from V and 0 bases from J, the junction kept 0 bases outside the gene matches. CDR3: CSVEQGANYGYTF. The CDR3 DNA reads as TGCAGCGTTGAACAGGGGGCTAACTATGGCTACACCTTC.